This T cell receptor beta chain was recorded in a study of blood T cell repertoires in COVID-19. On the study more broadly: Samples of COVID-19 (acute and convalescent) were obtained from the United States, Italy and Spain. PBMCs, B-cell-depleted T cells, or T cells were the source of the cDNA or gDNA that made up the material.

The CDR3 consists of 12 residues. Germline V CDR1 and CDR2: SQVTM, ANQGSEA. V was pared by 6 bases and J by 13 bases, with 11 bases of the junction left unmatched. Under the authors' procedure: Estimation of nucleated cell counts relied on the amplification of reference gene primers. Some clones are missing from TCRdb's copy, which holds only in-frame ones; the method was immunoSEQ multiplex PCR. The DNA gave D and trimming, while V, J and clone size come from that table. The sample has about 390,000 clones, around nine tenths seen once. What the recovered Cohort 3 donors had was two negative PCRs, clearance, or symptom resolution.

The chain joins TRBV29-1 to TRBJ2-1; TRBD2 agrees at 8 bases. The sequenced sample consisted of PBMCs or T cells enriched from blood (not recorded which). The source of this sequence is a woman between 50 and 59 years old who had recovered from COVID-19. This chain's CDR3 is CSVGEISGDQFF. Written as DNA, the CDR3 is TGCAGCGTAGGGGAGATTAGCGGGGACCAGTTCTTC.